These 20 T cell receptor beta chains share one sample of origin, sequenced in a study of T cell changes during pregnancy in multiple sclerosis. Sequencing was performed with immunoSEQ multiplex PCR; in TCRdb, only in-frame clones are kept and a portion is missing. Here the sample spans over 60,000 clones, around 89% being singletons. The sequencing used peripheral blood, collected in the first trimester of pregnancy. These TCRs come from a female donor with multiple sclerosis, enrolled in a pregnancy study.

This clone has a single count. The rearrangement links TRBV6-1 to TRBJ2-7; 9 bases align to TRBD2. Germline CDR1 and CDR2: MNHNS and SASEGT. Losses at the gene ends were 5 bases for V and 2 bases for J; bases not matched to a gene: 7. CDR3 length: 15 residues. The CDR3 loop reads CASSRAGGVPYEQYF. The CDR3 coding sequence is TGTGCCAGCAGTAGAGCGGGAGGAGTCCCCTACGAGCAGTACTTC.

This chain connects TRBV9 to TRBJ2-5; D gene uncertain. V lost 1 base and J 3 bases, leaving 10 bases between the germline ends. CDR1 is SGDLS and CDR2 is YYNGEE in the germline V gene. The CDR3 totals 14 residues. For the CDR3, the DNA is TGTGCCAGCAGCGTATCCCGCGGTGAAGAGACCCAGTACTTC. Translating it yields CASSVSRGEETQYF.

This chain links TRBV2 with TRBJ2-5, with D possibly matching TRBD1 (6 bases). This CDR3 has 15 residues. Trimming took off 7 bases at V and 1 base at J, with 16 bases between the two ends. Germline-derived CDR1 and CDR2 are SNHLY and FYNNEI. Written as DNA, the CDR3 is TGTGCCAGCAAAGTCGGACAGACTATCCAAGAGACCCAGTACTTC. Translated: CASKVGQTIQETQYF.

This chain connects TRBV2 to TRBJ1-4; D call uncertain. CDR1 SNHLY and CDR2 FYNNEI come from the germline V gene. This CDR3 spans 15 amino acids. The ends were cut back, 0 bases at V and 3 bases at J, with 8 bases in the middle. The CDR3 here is CASSEAWQANEKLFF. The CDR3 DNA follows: TGTGCCAGCAGTGAAGCATGGCAGGCTAATGAAAAACTGTTTTTT.

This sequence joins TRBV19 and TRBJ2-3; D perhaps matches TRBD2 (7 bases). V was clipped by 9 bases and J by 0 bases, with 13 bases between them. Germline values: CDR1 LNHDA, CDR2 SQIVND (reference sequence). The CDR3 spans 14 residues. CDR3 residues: CASLGGGSTDTQYF. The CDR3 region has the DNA TGTGCCAGCTTGGGCGGGGGCAGCACAGATACGCAGTATTTT.

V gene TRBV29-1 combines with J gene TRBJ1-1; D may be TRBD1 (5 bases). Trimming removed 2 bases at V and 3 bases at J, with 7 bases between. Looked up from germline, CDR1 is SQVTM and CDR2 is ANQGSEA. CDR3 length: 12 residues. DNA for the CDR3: TGCAGCGTTGAACGGGGGGACACTGAAGCTTTCTTT. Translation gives CSVERGDTEAFF.

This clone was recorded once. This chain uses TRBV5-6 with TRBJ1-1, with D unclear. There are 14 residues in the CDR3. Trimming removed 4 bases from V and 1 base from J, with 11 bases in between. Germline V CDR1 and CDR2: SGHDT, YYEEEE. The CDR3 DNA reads TGTGCCAGCAGCCGTAGAAACGCGAACACTGAAGCTTTCTTT. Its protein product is CASSRRNANTEAFF.

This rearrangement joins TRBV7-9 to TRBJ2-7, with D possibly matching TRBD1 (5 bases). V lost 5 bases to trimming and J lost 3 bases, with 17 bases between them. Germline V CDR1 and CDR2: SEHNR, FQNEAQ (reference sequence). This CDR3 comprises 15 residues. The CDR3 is CASSHTGGADYEQYF. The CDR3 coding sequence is TGTGCCAGCAGCCACACAGGTGGGGCCGACTACGAGCAGTACTTC.

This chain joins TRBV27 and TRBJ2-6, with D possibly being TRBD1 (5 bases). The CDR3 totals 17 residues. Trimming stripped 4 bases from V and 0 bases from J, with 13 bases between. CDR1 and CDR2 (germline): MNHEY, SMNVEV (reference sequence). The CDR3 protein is CASSSQPGLSGANVLTF. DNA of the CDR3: TGTGCCAGCAGTTCGCAGCCAGGGCTCTCTGGGGCCAACGTCCTGACTTTC.

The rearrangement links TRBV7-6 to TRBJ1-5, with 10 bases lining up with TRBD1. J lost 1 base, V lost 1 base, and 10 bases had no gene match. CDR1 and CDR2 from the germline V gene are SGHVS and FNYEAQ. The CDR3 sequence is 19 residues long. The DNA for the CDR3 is TGTGCCAGCAGCTTAGGCCGGGACAGGGGTTATGGAAGCAATCAGCCCCAGCATTTT. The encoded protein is CASSLGRDRGYGSNQPQHF. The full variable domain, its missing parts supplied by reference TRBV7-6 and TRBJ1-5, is GAGVSQSPRYKVTKRGQDVALRCDPISGHVSLYWYRQALGQGPEFLTYFNYEAQQDKSGLPNDRFSAERPEGSISTLTIQRTEQRDSAMYRCASSLGRDRGYGSNQPQHFGDGTRLSIL.

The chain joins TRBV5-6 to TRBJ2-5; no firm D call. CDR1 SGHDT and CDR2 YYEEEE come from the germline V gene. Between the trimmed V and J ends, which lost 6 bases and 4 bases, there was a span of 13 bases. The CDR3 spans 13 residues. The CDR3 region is CASNPISVETQYF. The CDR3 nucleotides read TGTGCCAGCAACCCTATATCGGTAGAGACCCAGTACTTC. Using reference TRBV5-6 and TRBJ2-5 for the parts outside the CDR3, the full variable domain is DAGVTQSPTHLIKTRGQQVTLRCSPKSGHDTVSWYQQALGQGPQFIFQYYEEEERQRGNFPDRFSGHQFPNYSSELNVNALLLGDSALYLCASNPISVETQYFGPGTRLLVL.

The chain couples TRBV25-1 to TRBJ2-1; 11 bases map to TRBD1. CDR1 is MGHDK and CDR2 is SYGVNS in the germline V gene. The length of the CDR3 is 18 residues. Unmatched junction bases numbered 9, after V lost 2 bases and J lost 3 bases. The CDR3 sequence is CASSEPIGTGGIYNEQFF. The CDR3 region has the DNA TGTGCCAGCAGTGAACCCATTGGGACAGGGGGGATCTACAATGAGCAGTTCTTC.

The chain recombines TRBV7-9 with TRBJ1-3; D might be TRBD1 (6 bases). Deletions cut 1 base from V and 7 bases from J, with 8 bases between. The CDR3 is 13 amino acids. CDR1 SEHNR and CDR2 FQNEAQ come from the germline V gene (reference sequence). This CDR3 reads CASSLGQDNTIYF. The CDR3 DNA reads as TGTGCCAGCAGCTTAGGACAGGACAACACCATATATTTT.

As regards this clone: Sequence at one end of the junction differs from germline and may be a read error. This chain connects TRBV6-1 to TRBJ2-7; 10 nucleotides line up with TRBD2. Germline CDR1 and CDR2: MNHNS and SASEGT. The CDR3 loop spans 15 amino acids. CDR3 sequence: CASSHLAGASFEQYF. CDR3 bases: TGTGCCAGCAGTCATCTAGCGGGGGCCTCCTTCGAGCAGTACTTC.

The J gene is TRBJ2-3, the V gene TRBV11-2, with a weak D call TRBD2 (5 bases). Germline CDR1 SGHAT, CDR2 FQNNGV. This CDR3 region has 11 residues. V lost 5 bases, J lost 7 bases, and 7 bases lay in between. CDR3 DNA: TGTGCCAGCAGCCGGACTCATACGCAGTATTTT. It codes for CASSRTHTQYF.

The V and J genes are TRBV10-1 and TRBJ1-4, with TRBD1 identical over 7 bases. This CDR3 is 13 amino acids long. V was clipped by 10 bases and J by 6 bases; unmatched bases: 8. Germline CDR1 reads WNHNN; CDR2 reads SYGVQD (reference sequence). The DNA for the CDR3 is TGCGCCAACGACAGGGTTGAAGATGAAAAACTGTTTTTT. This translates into CANDRVEDEKLFF.

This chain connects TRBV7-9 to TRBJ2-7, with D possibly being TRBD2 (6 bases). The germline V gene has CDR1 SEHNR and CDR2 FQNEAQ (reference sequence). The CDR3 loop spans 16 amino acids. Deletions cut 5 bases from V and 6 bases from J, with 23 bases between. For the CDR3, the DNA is TGTGCCAGCAGCCCCAGTGCGGGGATTCGGGTTCGCGAGCAGTACTTC. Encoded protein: CASSPSAGIRVREQYF.

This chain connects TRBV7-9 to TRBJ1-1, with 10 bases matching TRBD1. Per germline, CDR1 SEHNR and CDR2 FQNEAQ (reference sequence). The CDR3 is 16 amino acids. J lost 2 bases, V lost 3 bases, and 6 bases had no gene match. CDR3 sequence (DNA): TGTGCCAGCAGCTTGCGGGACAGGGGATTAAACACTGAAGCTTTCTTT. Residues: CASSLRDRGLNTEAFF.

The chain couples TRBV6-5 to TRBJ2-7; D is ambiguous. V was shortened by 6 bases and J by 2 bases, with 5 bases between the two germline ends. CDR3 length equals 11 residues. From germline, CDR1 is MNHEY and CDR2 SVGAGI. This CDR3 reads CASRSAYEQYF. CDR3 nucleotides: TGTGCCAGCAGAAGCGCCTACGAGCAGTACTTC.

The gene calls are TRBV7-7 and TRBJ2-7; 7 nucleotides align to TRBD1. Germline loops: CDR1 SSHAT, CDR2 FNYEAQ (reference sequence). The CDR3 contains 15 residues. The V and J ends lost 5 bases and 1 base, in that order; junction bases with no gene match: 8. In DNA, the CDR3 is TGTGCCAGCAGCCAAGGGGGCCTGGGATCCTACGAGCAGTACTTC. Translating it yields CASSQGGLGSYEQYF.